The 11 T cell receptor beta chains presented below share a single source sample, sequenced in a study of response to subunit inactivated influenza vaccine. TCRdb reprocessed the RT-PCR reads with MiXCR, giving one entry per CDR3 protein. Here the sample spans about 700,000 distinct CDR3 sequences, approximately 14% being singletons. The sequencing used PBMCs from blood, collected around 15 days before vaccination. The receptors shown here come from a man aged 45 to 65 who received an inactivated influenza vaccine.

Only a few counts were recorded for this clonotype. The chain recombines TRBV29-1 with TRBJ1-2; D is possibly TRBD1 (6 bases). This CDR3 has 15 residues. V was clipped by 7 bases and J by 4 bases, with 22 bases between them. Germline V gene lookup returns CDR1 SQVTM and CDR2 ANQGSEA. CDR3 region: CSAWRPQGTTYGYTF. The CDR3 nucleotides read TGCAGCGCCTGGCGTCCGCAGGGGACCACCTATGGCTACACCTTC.

CDR3 protein: CASSLSEARVYEQYF. DNA for the CDR3: TGTGCCAGCAGCTTGAGTGAGGCCAGAGTCTACGAGCAGTACTTC. The chain has TRBV7-9 and TRBJ2-7; D is unclear. Trimming stripped 3 bases from V and 3 bases from J, with 15 bases between. Germline lookup yields CDR1 SEHNR and CDR2 FQNEAQ (reference sequence). CDR3 length: 15 amino acids.

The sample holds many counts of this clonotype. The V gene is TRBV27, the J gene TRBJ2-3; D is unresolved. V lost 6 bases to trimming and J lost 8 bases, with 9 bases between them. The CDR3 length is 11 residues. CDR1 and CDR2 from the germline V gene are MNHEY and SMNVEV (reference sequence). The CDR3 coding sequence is TGTGCCAGCAGAATCCAGCTTACGCAGTATTTT. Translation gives CASRIQLTQYF.

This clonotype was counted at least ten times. Written as DNA, the CDR3 is TGTGCCAGCAGCCCCCGACTAGGATCCTCCTACGAGCAGTACTTC. It translates to CASSPRLGSSYEQYF. The chain joins TRBV6-2 or TRBV6-3 to TRBJ2-7, with D possibly matching TRBD2 (6 bases). In germline, CDR1 is MNHEY, CDR2 SVGEGT. The CDR3 length is 15 residues. Trimming stripped 6 bases from V and 0 bases from J, with 15 bases between.

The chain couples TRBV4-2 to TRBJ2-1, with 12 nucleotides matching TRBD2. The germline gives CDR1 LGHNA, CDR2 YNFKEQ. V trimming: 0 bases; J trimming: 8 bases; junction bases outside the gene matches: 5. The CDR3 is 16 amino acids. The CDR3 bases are TGTGCCAGCAGCCAAGATGTGACTAGCGGGAGAGATGAGCAGTTCTTC. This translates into CASSQDVTSGRDEQFF.

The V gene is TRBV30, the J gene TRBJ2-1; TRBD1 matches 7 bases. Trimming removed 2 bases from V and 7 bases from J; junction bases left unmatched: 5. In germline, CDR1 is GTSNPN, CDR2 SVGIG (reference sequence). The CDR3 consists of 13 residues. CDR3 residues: CAWSQGTANEQFF. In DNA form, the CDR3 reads TGTGCCTGGAGTCAAGGGACAGCAAATGAGCAGTTCTTC.

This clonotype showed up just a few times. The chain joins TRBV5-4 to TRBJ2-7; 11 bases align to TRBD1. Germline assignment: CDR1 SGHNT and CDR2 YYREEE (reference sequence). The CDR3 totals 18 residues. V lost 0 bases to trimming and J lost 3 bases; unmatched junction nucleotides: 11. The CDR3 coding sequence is TGTGCCAGCAGCTTGGCCCCCGGGACAGGGGGAAAGGTCTACGAGCAGTACTTC. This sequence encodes CASSLAPGTGGKVYEQYF.

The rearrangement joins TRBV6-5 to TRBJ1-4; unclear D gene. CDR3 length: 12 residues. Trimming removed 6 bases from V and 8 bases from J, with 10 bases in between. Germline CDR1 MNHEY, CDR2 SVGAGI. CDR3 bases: TGTGCCAGCAGCCACCGGGCAGAAAAACTGTTTTTT. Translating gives CASSHRAEKLFF.

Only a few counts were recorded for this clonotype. DNA of the CDR3: TGTGCCAGCAGATCCGGACTACAAGAGACCCAGTACTTC. Protein: CASRSGLQETQYF. The J gene is TRBJ2-5, the V gene TRBV28; weak D call: TRBD2 (6 bases). V was pared by 6 bases and J by 2 bases, with 10 bases between. There are 13 residues in the CDR3. Looked up from germline, CDR1 is MDHEN and CDR2 is SYDVKM.

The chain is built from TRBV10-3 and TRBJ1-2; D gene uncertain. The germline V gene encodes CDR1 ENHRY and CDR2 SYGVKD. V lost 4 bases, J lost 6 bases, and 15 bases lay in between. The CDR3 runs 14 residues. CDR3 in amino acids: CAISAGRGNDGYTF. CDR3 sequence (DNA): TGTGCCATCAGTGCCGGCCGGGGAAATGATGGCTACACCTTC.

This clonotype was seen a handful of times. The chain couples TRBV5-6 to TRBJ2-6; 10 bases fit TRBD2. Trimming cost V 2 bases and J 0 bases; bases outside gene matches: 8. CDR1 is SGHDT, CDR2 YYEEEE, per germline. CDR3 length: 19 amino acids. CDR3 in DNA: TGTGCCAGCAGCTTAGTGGCTAGCGGGGGAAGCTCTGGGGCCAACGTCCTGACTTTC. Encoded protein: CASSLVASGGSSGANVLTF. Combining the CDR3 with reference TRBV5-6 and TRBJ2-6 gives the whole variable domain DAGVTQSPTHLIKTRGQQVTLRCSPKSGHDTVSWYQQALGQGPQFIFQYYEEEERQRGNFPDRFSGHQFPNYSSELNVNALLLGDSALYLCASSLVASGGSSGANVLTFGAGSRLTVL.